What follows is one T cell receptor (beta chain) and its context. Its target antigen remains unknown. One base away there is no much larger clone; base qualities are not given. The identical CDR3 is also encoded by other nucleotide sequences in the sample. Relative to germline, V is missing 6 bases and J is missing 5 bases, with 6 bases of the junction outside any gene match. Spanning cysteine to phenylalanine, the CDR3 consists of 15 amino acids. Here the CDR3 DNA is all that survives: 45 bases in frame from base 1. Per the germline V gene, MNHEY is the CDR1 and SVGEGT is the CDR2. The CDR3 regions of human TCRbeta chains were analyzed by immunosequencing. The study's processing was this. TCRs in the repertoires were matched against a reference library of SARS-CoV-2-specific TCRs that had been generated with the MIRA antigen-specificity platform. Breadth meant the fraction of unique TCRs that were SARS-CoV-2-associated, whereas depth meant the fraction of total T cells that were SARS-CoV-2-associated. Using the MIRA data, each spike-specific TCR was mapped to the spike region that the TCR reacts to and placed in a CD4 or CD8 class. Log10-transformed breadth and depth values were compared by one-way ANOVA with Sidak's multiple comparisons tests. TCRdb took over this immuneACCESS table, retaining in-frame rearrangements with V and J assigned. Such tables are incomplete; in checked studies, under half of the missing clones stem from an unresolved V gene, and the remainder is unexplained. V and J calls and clone size come straight from that table; D and trimming were deduced from the DNA. Counted in this sample were over 150,000 clones; around 89% of them appeared once. The ten largest clones take up approximately 7.2% of the sample.

This sample was included in a study of T cell responses to AZD1222 COVID-19 vaccine (dated by TCRdb to about 2021). With respect to the entire study: AZD1222 recipients whose second dose came at about 4 weeks and those whose second dose came at about 12 weeks were combined into one group, since spike-specific TCR depth and breadth did not differ between the two schedules. A total of over 230 trial participants underwent TCR sequencing, of whom about 200 had received two doses of AZD1222 and approximately 26 had received two doses of the MenACWY control vaccine. Trial participants were enrolled by age into 18-55, 56-69 and 70-plus year subgroups, with roughly 160, 29 and 62 TCR-sequenced participants respectively. Overall results and qualifications from the work: Only 5 to 7 AZD1222 recipients were SARS-CoV-2 seropositive at baseline, limiting conclusions about previously exposed vaccinees. Vaccine-associated CD4 TCRs spanned the whole spike protein, with dominant responses in regions 160-218 and 743-854. Nearly half of unique spike-specific TCRs reportedly recognized epitopes outside regions mutated in the B.1.351 and B.1.1.7 variants. No day 14 peak-response samples were available, so repertoires were characterized only after the peak T cell response. In the small 56-69-year group, the increase in depth fell short of significance, most likely because of low power. After two AZD1222 doses, both the breadth and the depth of spike-specific TCRs were significantly higher than at day 0 and than in MenACWY recipients. Participants were mostly white British, with more females than males. The authors suggested clonal diversity may have been underestimated.

In light of the paper, this sample's time point label describes: baseline before first vaccination. Samples from vaccinated people were obtained from the UK trials COV001 and COV002, which included a single-blind randomized controlled phase 2/3 trial of AZD1222 (ChAdOx1 nCoV-19) in healthy adults. For TCRbeta chain sequencing, PBMC samples from trial participants were taken at day 0 and at day 28 after the second dose. The material sequenced was peripheral blood, taken on day 0 of AZD1222 vaccination. The chain couples TRBV6-2 or TRBV6-3 to TRBJ2-5, with 13 central nucleotides matching TRBD2. The origin of this receptor is an adult in good health. The DNA sequence is as follows: TGTGCCAGCAGCCGACTAGCGGGGGGCCGGGAGACCCAGTACTTC. It translates to CASSRLAGGRETQYF.